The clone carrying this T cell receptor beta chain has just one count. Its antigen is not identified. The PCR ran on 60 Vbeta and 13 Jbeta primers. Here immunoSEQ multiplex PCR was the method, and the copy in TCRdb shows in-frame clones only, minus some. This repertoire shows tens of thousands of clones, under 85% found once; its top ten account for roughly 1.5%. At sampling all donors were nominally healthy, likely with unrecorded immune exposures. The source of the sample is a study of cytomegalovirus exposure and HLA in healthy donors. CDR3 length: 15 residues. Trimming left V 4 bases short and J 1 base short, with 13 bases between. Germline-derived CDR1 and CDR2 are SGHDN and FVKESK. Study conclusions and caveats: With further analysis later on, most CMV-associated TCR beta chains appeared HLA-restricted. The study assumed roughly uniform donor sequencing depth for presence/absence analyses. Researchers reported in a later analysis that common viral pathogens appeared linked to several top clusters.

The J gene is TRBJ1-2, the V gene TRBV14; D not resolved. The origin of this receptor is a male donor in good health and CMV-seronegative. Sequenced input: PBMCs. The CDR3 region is CASSPLKRGNYGYTF. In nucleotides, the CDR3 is TGTGCCAGCAGCCCCCTCAAACGCGGTAACTATGGCTACACCTTC.